This T cell receptor beta chain was observed in a study of T cells after yellow fever vaccination. At least ten counts were recorded for this clonotype. Its specificity is not known. Germline values: CDR1 SGHRS, CDR2 YFSETQ. The ends lost 4 bases at V and 5 bases at J; junction bases unmatched: 5. This CDR3 comprises 13 residues. Study-level findings and limits: FACS-sorted repertoires could harbor abundant contaminating bulk-population clonotypes. It was a small share of clonotypes that appeared in both CD4 and CD8 compartments. The study re-detected most primary-vaccination clones after the booster (under 97% CD4, around 89% CD8).

TCRdb reprocessed the 5' RACE reads via MiXCR and lists one record per CDR3 protein. The sample has over 45,000 distinct CDR3 sequences; more than 5.5% are singletons. This sample comprised CD8+ T cells sorted from PBMCs, obtained on the day of the first yellow fever vaccination. This clonotype was obtained from a man aged 18 to 30 who received the YFV17D yellow fever vaccine. This rearrangement joins TRBV5-1 to TRBJ1-1; 7 bases match TRBD1. The CDR3 spells CASSQDRWTEAFF. CDR3 DNA: TGCGCCAGCAGCCAGGACAGGTGGACTGAAGCTTTCTTT.